This T cell receptor beta chain was recovered during a study of blood T cell repertoires in COVID-19. Per the original methods: It was from reference gene primer amplification that nucleated cell counts were estimated. Method: immunoSEQ multiplex PCR; TCRdb's copy keeps in-frame clones and lacks some. Clonal size and the V and J genes are those of that table, whereas D and trimming came from the DNA. The data show under 250,000 clones, with about 83% seen just once and around 5.5% held by the top ten. This CDR3 spans 14 amino acids. Germline CDR1 MNHEY, CDR2 SVGAGI. V gave up 6 bases and J gave up 5 bases; unmatched junction bases: 6.

Sequencing was carried out using peripheral blood. This receptor was taken from a human donor in a cohort sampled during active COVID-19. The gene calls are TRBV6-5 and TRBJ2-7; TRBD1 matches 11 bases. The CDR3 loop is CASSLRTGGHEQYF. CDR3 DNA: TGTGCCAGCAGCCTAAGGACAGGGGGCCACGAGCAGTACTTC.